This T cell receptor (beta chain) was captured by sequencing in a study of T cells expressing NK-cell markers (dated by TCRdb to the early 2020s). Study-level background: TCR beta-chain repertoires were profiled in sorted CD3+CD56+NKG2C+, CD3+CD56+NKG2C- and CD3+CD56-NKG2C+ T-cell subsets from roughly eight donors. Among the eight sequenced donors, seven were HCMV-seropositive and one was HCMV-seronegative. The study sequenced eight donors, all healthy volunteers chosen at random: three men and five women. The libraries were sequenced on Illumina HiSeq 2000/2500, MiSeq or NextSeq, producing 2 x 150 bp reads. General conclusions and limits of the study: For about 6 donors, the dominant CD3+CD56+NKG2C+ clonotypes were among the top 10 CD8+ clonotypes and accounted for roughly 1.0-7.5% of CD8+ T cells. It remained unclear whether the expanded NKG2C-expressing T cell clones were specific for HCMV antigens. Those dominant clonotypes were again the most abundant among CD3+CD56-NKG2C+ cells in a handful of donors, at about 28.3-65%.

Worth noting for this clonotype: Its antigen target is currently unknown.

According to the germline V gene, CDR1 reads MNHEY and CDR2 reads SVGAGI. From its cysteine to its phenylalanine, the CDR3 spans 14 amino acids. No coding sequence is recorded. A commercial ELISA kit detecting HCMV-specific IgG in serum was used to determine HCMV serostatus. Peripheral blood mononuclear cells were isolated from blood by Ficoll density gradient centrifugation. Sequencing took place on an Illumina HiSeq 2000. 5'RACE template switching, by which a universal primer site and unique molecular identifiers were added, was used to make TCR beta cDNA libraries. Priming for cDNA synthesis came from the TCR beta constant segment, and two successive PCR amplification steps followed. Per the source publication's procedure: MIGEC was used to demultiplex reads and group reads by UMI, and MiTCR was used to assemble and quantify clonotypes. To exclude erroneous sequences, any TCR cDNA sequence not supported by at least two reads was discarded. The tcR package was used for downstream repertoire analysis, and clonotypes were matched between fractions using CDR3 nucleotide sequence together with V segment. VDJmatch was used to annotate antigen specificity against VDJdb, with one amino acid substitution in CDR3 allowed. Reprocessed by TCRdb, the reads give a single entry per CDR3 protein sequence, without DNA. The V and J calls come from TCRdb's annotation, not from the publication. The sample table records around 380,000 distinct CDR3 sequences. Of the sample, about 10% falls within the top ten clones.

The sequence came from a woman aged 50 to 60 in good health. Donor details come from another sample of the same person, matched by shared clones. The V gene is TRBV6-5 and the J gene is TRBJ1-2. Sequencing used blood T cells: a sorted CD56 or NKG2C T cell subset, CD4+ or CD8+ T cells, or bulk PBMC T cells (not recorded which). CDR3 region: CASSYSRGIYGYTF.